This paragraph reports one T cell receptor (beta chain). This clone's antigen is unknown. Base qualities are not recorded, but no much larger clone differs from it by a single base. This entry belongs to a study of cytomegalovirus exposure and HLA in healthy donors listed by TCRdb under 2017. The study in broad terms: An earlier analysis of around 600 of the donors reported about 250 Gb of sequence data and about 100 million unique TCR beta sequences from about 200 million T cells. Approximately 300 gigabases of sequencing data and tens of millions of unique TCR sequences made up an early release that covered 640 HLA-typed donors. The genetic ancestry cluster associated with self-reported Caucasian donors included roughly four fifths of the 398 genotyped donors. The study was designed to test whether signatures of past pathogen exposure could be identified by cataloging public T cell receptors. The study profiled the T cell repertoires of under 700 subjects by immunosequencing and related them to cytomegalovirus serostatus. Besides the first cohort of approximately 710 subjects, a separate validation cohort made up of over 95 different subjects was used. To predict cytomegalovirus infection status, the study combined high-throughput TCR immunosequencing, statistical association of individual TCRs with disease status, and machine learning. In a later analysis, previously published TCR beta repertoires from 666 donors were re-analyzed and high-resolution HLA genotyping was added so that TCR occurrence patterns could be studied. The later analysis used no new phenotypic data to find candidate immune exposures, relying instead on TCR beta sequences and their occurrence across donors. An earlier analysis of roughly 580 of the donors used high-throughput TCR beta sequencing to judge whether each TCR beta V gene segment behaved as functional or pseudogenic. Alongside the repertoire data, information on donor age, sex, ethnicity and CMV serostatus was compiled. A later genetic analysis used genome-wide SNP genotypes for about three fifths of the 666 donors, treating that subset as a discovery cohort. Every repertoire in the discovery cohort had been generated on one and the same sequencing platform. Class I and class II HLA loci were covered by the typing at four-digit resolution. The number of typed donors differed by locus: roughly 620-630 for A, B, C, DRB1 and DQB1; approximately 540 for DQA1; some 590 for DPA1; and some 450 for DPB1. Because of strong linkage in the cohort, roughly five DR-DQ haplotypes were treated as single units for association and clustering. Across 398 genotyped donors of the cohort, an average of about 240,000 unique TCR beta nucleotide sequences per donor were sequenced, and 15% to 20% of those sequences were non-productive. Overall study results and their limits: In vitro tests confirmed that a few of the cytomegalovirus-associated TCR beta chains recognize cytomegalovirus antigens. In the study, 150 to 200 TCR beta chains were listed as associated with cytomegalovirus. Because counts were too low, roughly 18 rarely observed V segments, including chromosome 9 orphons, were left out of the earlier analysis of 587 of the donors. Some IMGT-functional V segments, including TRBV6-2 and TRBV6-3, could not be distinguished by the 87-base-pair reads and were therefore excluded. Roughly uniform sequencing depth across donors was assumed in presence/absence analyses, although this assumption may not hold. A later analysis found that most CMV-associated TCR beta chains appeared HLA-restricted, with HLA associations seemingly driven largely by CMV exposure. A further reported finding was that TCR beta sequences accurately predicted the HLA-A and HLA-B alleles for most subjects in the first cohort. Correlated functional status among segregating V segments might reflect linkage disequilibrium, but an unknown experimental factor could not be ruled out. In a later genetic analysis, fewer N-insertions in productive TCRs were reported among donors in an Asian-associated ancestry cluster than the roughly 670-donor mean. According to a later analysis, TCR association rates differed among HLA loci, with DRB1 alleles showing the most associated TCRs and HLA-C alleles showing the fewest. Several of the top co-occurrence clusters appeared to be linked to parvovirus B19, influenza, CMV and Epstein-Barr virus, according to a later analysis. When HLA alleles, especially DR and DQ, strongly co-occurred, attributing TCR associations to individual alleles was difficult. The classifier was reported to diagnose cytomegalovirus status with high specificity and sensitivity in both the original cohort and the validation cohort. In this cohort, only TCR beta chains were sequenced, and detectable features were limited by the absence of alpha or paired-chain data. An earlier analysis of roughly 570 of the donors showed that most TCR beta V segments appeared in productive rearrangements either about 87% or about 30% of the time, which broadly matched IMGT annotations. An association between a missense DCLRE1C variant and V-gene and J-gene trimming of TCR beta chains was found in a later genetic analysis and replicated in an independent cohort. A cluster of highly shared sequence variants was judged likely to be a technical artifact of the sequencing pipeline. Immune exposure information for the cohort was limited to CMV serostatus. Compared with equally common non-associated chains, HLA-associated TCR beta chains in a later analysis were more clonally expanded and had lower generation probabilities. HLA typing was unavailable for some donors at each locus, so association tests used only the typed subset. At a false discovery rate of 0.05, a later analysis linked some 18,000 TCR beta sequences to specific HLA alleles. The authors suggested that the approach could potentially be extended to other disease states and immunological phenotypes. Across donors, most TCR sequences were observed very rarely, whereas some public TCRs were present in many individuals.

Trimming accounts for 2 bases at V and 6 bases at J, while the number of junction bases matched to no gene is 6. From cysteine to phenylalanine, the CDR3 is 15 amino acids long. Left in the record is the CDR3 DNA by itself, 45 bases read in frame from the first base. CDR1 and CDR2 are read off the germline V gene as LGHNA and YNFKEQ. The cohort comprised fewer than 750 healthy bone marrow donors. At the time of sampling, every cohort member was nominally healthy, though immune exposures that went unrecorded were likely present. The donor tested CMV seronegative and was one of the 352 seronegative cohort members. A peripheral blood sample was collected from each donor, and TCR beta sequencing was performed on peripheral blood mononuclear cells. Genomic DNA was extracted from the blood cell samples with the Qiagen DNeasy Blood Extraction Kit. Receptors were amplified or captured by the immunoSEQ multiplex PCR assay. A mixture of 60 forward primers for TCR Vbeta segments and 13 reverse primers for TCR Jbeta segments was used in the multiplex PCR. The CDR3 region of rearranged TCR beta genes was amplified from genomic DNA by a multiplex PCR assay. On the Illumina HiSeq System, the amplified TCR beta libraries were sequenced as 87-base-pair reads. The original methods were these. A later analysis counted 65 million to 90 million unique TCR beta chains across the 690 or so repertoires, and around 9.9 million of these chains were shared by at least two donors. A nearest-neighbor algorithm error-corrected the raw reads and collapsed the reads into unique sequences, merging closely related sequences to remove PCR and sequencing errors. Alignment of CDR3 sequences to IMGT reference sequences was used to assign V, D and J gene segments. For a sequence to be retained, a match of at least six nucleotides to both a V gene segment and a J gene segment was required. Rearrangements were called productive when the CDR3 lacked stop codons and stayed in frame with V and J; all others were non-productive. Following IMGT convention, CDR3 was defined as the stretch from the second conserved V-encoded cysteine up to the conserved J-encoded phenylalanine. In an earlier analysis of 587 of the donors, sequences lacking an unambiguous match to a single V gene segment were excluded. An earlier analysis of 587 of the donors classified V segments as functional when productive rearrangements were above 56.7% and as segregating when the standard deviation between donors was above 5%. A statistical classification framework was built for diagnosing cytomegalovirus status from the catalog of TCR beta chain sequences. In a later analysis, TCR nucleotide sequences were compared against IMGT/GENE-DB human TR gene sequences so that V and J genes could be assigned. Using the TCRdist pipeline, a later analysis assigned CDR3 sequences along with most-parsimonious VDJ recombination scenarios. In a later analysis, each TCR beta chain was defined by its CDR3 amino acid sequence together with its V-gene family, and reads without a unique V-gene family were excluded. As a way to deal with suspected cross-contamination and a sequencing artifact, a later analysis dropped 500 to 700 nucleotide sequences that were highly shared and had low generation probability. For each public chain, a later analysis derived a clonal expansion index from normalized ranks of inferred template counts within each repertoire. In a later analysis, generation probabilities were computed with a VDJ recombination model fitted to out-of-frame rearrangements, and the resulting probabilities were checked against IGoR. In a later analysis, TCR-TCR, TCR-HLA and TCR-CMV co-occurrence was scored with hypergeometric tests, and a repertoire-size bias correction was applied to TCR pairs. To estimate false discovery rates, a later analysis permuted the HLA or CMV assignments 20 times. A later analysis grouped co-occurring TCRs with DBSCAN, adding TCRdist sequence similarity when clustering within HLA-allele-positive subsets. Repertoires with fewer than 30,000 or more than 120,000 public chains were left out of co-occurrence clustering, as were five repertoires with anomalous nucleotide sharing. The immuneACCESS repertoire file appears here via TCRdb, limited to in-frame rearrangements. These files lack a portion of the clones; in checked studies, under half of the deficit traces to unresolved V genes, and the cause of the others is not known. That table gives V, J and clone size, and the DNA gave D and trimming. The table for this sample lists 100,000 to 130,000 clones; around 73% of them were counted only once. Around 7.8% of the sample lies in the top ten.

The TCR comes from a man aged 30 to 45 in good health and CMV-seronegative. Recombination connected TRBV4-2 to TRBJ2-2; TRBD1 aligns with 7 central bases. The sample was PBMCs. The CDR3 region has the sequence CASSQITQGAGELFF. The DNA sequence reads TGTGCCAGCAGCCAAATAACTCAGGGGGCCGGGGAGCTGTTTTTT.